This TCR beta chain came from a study of CD8 T cells in ankylosing spondylitis. Researchers built TCR beta libraries using quantitative 5'-RACE with molecular barcodes. TCRdb used MiXCR to reprocess the 5' RACE reads, holding one entry per CDR3 protein. The data show under 400,000 distinct CDR3 sequences, with around 10% seen just once and roughly 9% held by the top ten. Study findings and constraints: Prior work had noted some motif variants in reactive arthritis blood and synovial fluid. The study looked at matched synovial fluid samples from ankylosing spondylitis patients. Disease-linked clones were reported to be significantly enriched there. It appeared that ankylosing spondylitis blood was characterized by a TCR beta motif of roughly 8 highly homologous variants.

This clonotype was seen repeatedly, ten times or more. Its antigen is currently unknown. This clonotype originated in a female donor with ankylosing spondylitis or in good health (not recorded which). Material for sequencing was blood, either unsorted or a sorted T cell fraction (not recorded which).

The CDR3 here is CASSPTSLGNTEAFF. The CDR3 DNA follows: TGCGCCAGCAGTCCCACCTCTTTGGGGAACACTGAAGCTTTCTTT. V gene TRBV5-1 combines with J gene TRBJ1-1; no reliable D call. Germline V gives CDR1 SGHRS, CDR2 YFSETQ. Trimming cost V 5 bases and J 1 base, with 15 bases left between them. There are 15 residues in the CDR3.